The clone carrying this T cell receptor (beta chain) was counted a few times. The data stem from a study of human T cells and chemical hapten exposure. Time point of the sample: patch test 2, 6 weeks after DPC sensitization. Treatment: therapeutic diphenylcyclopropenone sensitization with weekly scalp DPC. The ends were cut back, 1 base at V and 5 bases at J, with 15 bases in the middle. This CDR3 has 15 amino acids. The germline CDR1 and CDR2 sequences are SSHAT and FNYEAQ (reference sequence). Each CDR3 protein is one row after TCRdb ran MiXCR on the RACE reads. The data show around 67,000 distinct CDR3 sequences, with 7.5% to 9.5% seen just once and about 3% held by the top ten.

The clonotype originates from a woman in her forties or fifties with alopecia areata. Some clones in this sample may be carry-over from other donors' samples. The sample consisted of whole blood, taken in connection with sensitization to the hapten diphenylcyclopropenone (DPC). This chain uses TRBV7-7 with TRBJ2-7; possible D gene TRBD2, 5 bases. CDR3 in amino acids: CASSLEVGATHEQYF. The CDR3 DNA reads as TGTGCCAGCAGCTTAGAGGTGGGAGCAACCCACGAGCAGTACTTC.